Listed here is a single T cell receptor beta chain. All enrollees were roughly 18 to 89 years old and from approximately 24 US areas. Symptom resolution, clearance, or two negative PCRs marked donors in Cohort 3 as recovered. The V end was cut by 2 bases, the J end by 8 bases, with 13 bases between. Germline CDR1 reads SEHNR; CDR2 reads FQNEAQ (reference sequence). The CDR3 covers 15 residues. Authors' data handling: Amplification of reference gene primers provided the estimated nucleated cell counts. Sequencing was performed with immunoSEQ multiplex PCR; in TCRdb, only in-frame clones are kept and a portion is missing. That table furnishes V, J and clone size, whereas the DNA furnished D and trimming. The table has fewer than 450,000 clones, roughly 87% seen once. This sample was included in a study of blood T cell repertoires in COVID-19. The overall study: PBMCs, B-cell-depleted T cells, or T cells were the source of the cDNA or gDNA that made up the material.

The source material was PBMCs or T cells enriched from blood (not recorded which). The origin of this receptor is a woman aged 30 to 39 who had recovered from COVID-19. The rearrangement links TRBV7-9 to TRBJ1-6, with D tentatively TRBD1 (5 bases). CDR3 DNA: TGTGCCAGCAGCTTAAGGGGCAGGGCGTATTCACCCCTCCACTTT. Amino acids: CASSLRGRAYSPLHF.